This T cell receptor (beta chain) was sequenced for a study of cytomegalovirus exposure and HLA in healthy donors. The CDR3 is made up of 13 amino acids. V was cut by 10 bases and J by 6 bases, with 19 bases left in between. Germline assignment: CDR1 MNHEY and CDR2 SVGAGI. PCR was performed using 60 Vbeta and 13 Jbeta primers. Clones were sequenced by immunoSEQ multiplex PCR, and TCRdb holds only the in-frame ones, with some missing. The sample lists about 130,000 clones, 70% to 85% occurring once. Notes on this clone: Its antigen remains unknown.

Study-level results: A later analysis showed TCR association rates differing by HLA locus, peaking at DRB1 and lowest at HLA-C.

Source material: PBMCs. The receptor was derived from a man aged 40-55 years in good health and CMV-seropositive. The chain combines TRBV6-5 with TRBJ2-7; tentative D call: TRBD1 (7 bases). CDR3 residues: CATWRPGGTEQYF. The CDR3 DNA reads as TGTGCCACCTGGCGGCCAGGGGGGACCGAGCAGTACTTC.